This T cell receptor (beta chain) was sequenced in a study of T cells in Graves' hyperthyroidism and ophthalmopathy. Study-level points and caveats: Most thyroid clonotypes expanded above 0.001 appeared in blood too.

TCR beta CDR3 region amplification was performed from RNA transcripts. HTBI primers were the set used in a first-round RT-PCR of the TCR CDR3. TCRdb reanalysed the multiplex PCR reads using MiXCR and keeps one entry per CDR3 protein. This sample carries about 720,000 distinct CDR3 sequences, under 20% of them seen once, and the ten largest clones take 16%. Worth noting for this clonotype: The antigen is unknown.

Uncontrolled infection, other autoimmune disease, pregnancy or lactation led to exclusion. A sample of blood taken at first hyperthyroidism diagnosis preceded any ophthalmopathy symptoms. Isolation of PBMCs was performed on 10 ml fresh peripheral blood. The CDR3 is made up of 13 amino acids. Trimming took 4 bases from V and 7 from J, leaving 13 bases between them. CDR1 and CDR2 from the germline V gene are MNHNS and SASEGT. The sequence was obtained from a woman aged 45 to 65 with Graves' hyperthyroidism that later progressed to Graves' ophthalmopathy. What was sequenced was blood. The chain joins TRBV6-1 to TRBJ1-1, with no clear D. In DNA, the CDR3 is TGTGCCAGCAGTGTCGGGGAGATCCGTGAAGCTTTCTTT. It translates to CASSVGEIREAFF.